The 27 T cell receptor beta chains below all came from one sample that was sequenced in a study of T cell responses to AZD1222 COVID-19 vaccine. Clones were read by immunoSEQ multiplex PCR, and TCRdb kept only the in-frame ones, dropping some. This sample has about 100,000 clones, with about 90% found just once. Material: peripheral blood, obtained on day 0 of AZD1222 vaccination. Every receptor here comes from an adult in good health.

This clone is a singleton in its sample. This chain joins TRBV7-3 and TRBJ2-1; 14 bases are a match to TRBD2. Trimming at V came to 5 bases and at J to 9 bases, leaving 3 bases not matched to a gene. The CDR3 extends over 14 amino acids. Germline V gene data show CDR1 as SGHTA and CDR2 as FQGTGA. CDR3 nucleotides: TGTGCCAGCAGCCTAGGGACTAGCGGGAGTGAGCAGTTCTTC. Protein sequence: CASSLGTSGSEQFF.

The gene calls are TRBV3-1 (or the pseudogene TRBV3-2) and TRBJ1-2; unclear D gene. The CDR3 has 13 amino acids. Germline CDR1 reads LGHDT; CDR2 reads YNNKEL (reference sequence). Trimming removed 0 bases at V and 9 bases at J, with 11 bases between. In DNA, the CDR3 is TGTGCCAGCAGCCAAGATCCGGGAGATAGCTACACCTTC. The encoded protein is CASSQDPGDSYTF.

The V gene is TRBV28, the J gene TRBJ1-1, with TRBD1 as a possible D gene (5 bases). Germline CDR1 reads MDHEN; CDR2 reads SYDVKM. CDR3 length: 15 amino acids. Trimming removed 3 bases at V and 0 bases at J, with 11 bases between. The DNA for the CDR3 is TGTGCCAGCAGTTTTCGGAGACAGATGAACACTGAAGCTTTCTTT. As protein: CASSFRRQMNTEAFF. Full variable domain (outside the CDR3, taken from reference TRBV28 and TRBJ1-1): DVKVTQSSRYLVKRTGEKVFLECVQDMDHENMFWYRQDPGLGLRLIYFSYDVKMKEKGDIPEGYSVSREKKERFSLILESASTNQTSMYLCASSFRRQMNTEAFFGQGTRLTVV.

This rearrangement joins TRBV7-9 to TRBJ1-3; D possibly corresponds to TRBD1 (6 bases). Germline V gene sequence: CDR1 SEHNR, CDR2 FQNEAQ (reference sequence). The length of the CDR3 is 14 residues. The V gene lost 5 bases and the J gene lost 2 bases, with 10 bases spanning the gap. The CDR3 region is CASSGGRAGNTIYF. In DNA, the CDR3 is TGTGCCAGCAGCGGGGGCAGGGCTGGAAACACCATATATTTT.

The rearrangement links TRBV19 to TRBJ2-2; D uncertain. This CDR3 contains 14 residues. CDR1 is LNHDA, CDR2 SQIVND, per germline (reference sequence). Deletions cut 5 bases from V and 4 bases from J, with 11 bases between. CDR3 in DNA: TGTGCCAGTAGTGCCGAACTTGGCACCGGGGAGCTGTTTTTT. It translates to CASSAELGTGELFF.

This sequence joins TRBV5-4 and TRBJ1-1, with D unclear. Germline assignment: CDR1 SGHNT and CDR2 YYREEE (reference sequence). V dropped 4 bases and J dropped 1 base, with 17 bases sitting between them. This CDR3 spans 16 amino acids. The CDR3 nucleotides are TGTGCCAGCAGCCAATATTCAGCTGCTGGGAACACTGAAGCTTTCTTT. Translated: CASSQYSAAGNTEAFF.

This rearrangement joins TRBV4-1 to TRBJ2-1; 12 bases are a match to TRBD2. Trimming at V came to 7 bases and at J to 4 bases, leaving 11 bases not matched to a gene. This CDR3 has 17 residues. Germline CDR1 and CDR2: MGHRA and YSYEKL. The DNA for the CDR3 is TGCGCCAGCACCTTAACCGCTAGCGGGAGGGGATACAATGAGCAGTTCTTC. Translated, it gives CASTLTASGRGYNEQFF.

The CDR3 coding sequence is TGTGCCAGCAGCCCCTCCCAGGGGGCGGCTTCACCCCTCCACTTT. This sequence encodes CASSPSQGAASPLHF. The chain couples TRBV5-5 to TRBJ1-6, with TRBD1 matching 8 bases. V lost 4 bases and J lost 9; bases outside the gene matches: 9. CDR1 SGHKS and CDR2 YYEKEE come from the germline V gene (reference sequence). The CDR3 runs 15 residues.

The V call is TRBV6-5, the J call TRBJ1-4; D unclear. Germline V gene data show CDR1 as MNHEY and CDR2 as SVGAGI. The CDR3 is made up of 13 amino acids. Trimming left V 2 bases short and J 2 bases short, with 3 bases between. Written as DNA, the CDR3 is TGTGCCAGCAGTTACAGGACTAATGAAAAACTGTTTTTT. Its translation is CASSYRTNEKLFF.

This chain connects TRBV28 to TRBJ2-1, with D perhaps matching TRBD2 (6 bases). The ends were cut back, 8 bases at V and 5 bases at J, with 13 bases in the middle. Per germline, CDR1 MDHEN and CDR2 SYDVKM. The CDR3 has 13 amino acids. Written as DNA, the CDR3 is TGTGCCAGCCGGGACTCCTACCACAATGAGCAGTTCTTC. The encoded protein is CASRDSYHNEQFF.

The chain recombines TRBV28 with TRBJ1-4; unclear D gene. The CDR3 has 12 amino acids. The V end was cut by 7 bases, the J end by 5 bases, with 8 bases between. Germline loops: CDR1 MDHEN, CDR2 SYDVKM. CDR3 region: CASTARNEKLFF. CDR3 DNA: TGTGCCAGCACCGCGCGAAATGAAAAACTGTTTTTT. Looking up the rest from reference TRBV28 and TRBJ1-4 gives the full variable domain: DVKVTQSSRYLVKRTGEKVFLECVQDMDHENMFWYRQDPGLGLRLIYFSYDVKMKEKGDIPEGYSVSREKKERFSLILESASTNQTSMYLCASTARNEKLFFGSGTQLSVL.

J is TRBJ1-4 and V is TRBV7-9; D might be TRBD1 (5 bases). Germline lookup yields CDR1 SEHNR and CDR2 FQNEAQ (reference sequence). The ends were cut back, 1 base at V and 3 bases at J, with 12 bases in the middle. The CDR3 is 16 residues long. CDR3 nucleotide sequence: TGTGCCAGCAGCTTAGGAGGGGACTTCTCTAATGAAAAACTGTTTTTT. Its translation is CASSLGGDFSNEKLFF.

By share of the sample, this clone is medium-sized. The chain combines TRBV3-1 (or the pseudogene TRBV3-2) with TRBJ2-5, with 10 nucleotides matching TRBD2. This CDR3 region has 19 residues. From germline, CDR1 is LGHDT and CDR2 YNNKEL (reference sequence). The trim removed 2 bases at V and 0 bases at J, leaving 12 bases unmatched. CDR3 nucleotide sequence: TGTGCCAGCAGCCAATTCAGGATCGAGCGGGAGGGCCACCAAGAGACCCAGTACTTC. It specifies CASSQFRIEREGHQETQYF.

This chain uses TRBV20-1 with TRBJ1-1, with D unresolved. In germline, CDR1 is DFQATT, CDR2 SNEGSKA (reference sequence). Between the trimmed V and J ends, which lost 3 bases and 7 bases, there was a span of 9 bases. The CDR3 loop spans 11 amino acids. The CDR3 loop is CSASNGGEAFF. The CDR3, as DNA: TGCAGTGCTAGTAACGGCGGTGAAGCTTTCTTT.

This clone was found once. The CDR3 DNA reads TGTGCCAGCTCACCACGAGTGTCTAGCGGAAACTCCTACAATGAGCAGTTCTTC. Protein sequence: CASSPRVSSGNSYNEQFF. The chain combines TRBV18 with TRBJ2-1, with 7 bases that match TRBD2. This CDR3 contains 18 residues. The V gene's germline CDR1 is KGHSH and CDR2 LQKENI. With 1 base clipped from V and 0 bases from J, the junction kept 9 bases outside the gene matches. Together with reference TRBV18 and TRBJ2-1, the CDR3 gives the full variable domain: NAGVMQNPRHLVRRRGQEARLRCSPMKGHSHVYWYRQLPEEGLKFMVYLQKENIIDESGMPKERFSAEFPKEGPSILRIQQVVRGDSAAYFCASSPRVSSGNSYNEQFFGPGTRLTVL.

The V call is TRBV19, the J call TRBJ1-2; 8 positions match TRBD1. Trimming took 3 bases from V and 4 from J; bases not matched to a gene: 7. The CDR3 sequence is 15 residues long. CDR1 is LNHDA and CDR2 is SQIVND in the germline V gene (reference sequence). The chain's CDR3 is CASSISGQGGYGYTF. CDR3 sequence (DNA): TGTGCCAGTAGTATCTCAGGACAGGGTGGCTATGGCTACACCTTC. Full variable domain (remainder filled in from reference TRBV19 and TRBJ1-2): DGGITQSPKYLFRKEGQNVTLSCEQNLNHDAMYWYRQDPGQGLRLIYYSQIVNDFQKGDIAEGYSVSREKKESFPLTVTSAQKNPTAFYLCASSISGQGGYGYTFGSGTRLTVV.

The rearrangement uses TRBV25-1 and TRBJ2-7; D not resolved. Germline V gives CDR1 MGHDK, CDR2 SYGVNS. V was clipped by 4 bases and J by 2 bases, with 3 bases between them. This CDR3 spans 11 amino acids. As DNA, the CDR3 is TGTGCCAGCAGTGCCACCTACGAGCAGTACTTC. Protein: CASSATYEQYF.

The V and J genes are TRBV6-6 and TRBJ2-7; no firm D call. Germline loops: CDR1 MNHNY, CDR2 SVGAGI (reference sequence). The CDR3 loop spans 14 amino acids. V was pared by 2 bases and J by 0 bases, with 8 bases between. The CDR3 protein is CASSYVADSYEQYF. CDR3 nucleotide sequence: TGTGCCAGCAGTTACGTCGCAGACTCCTACGAGCAGTACTTC.

The chain has TRBV10-2 and TRBJ2-5, with a tentative D call TRBD2 (5 bases). V lost 1 base to trimming and J lost 2 bases, with 5 bases between them. Germline assignment: CDR1 WSHSY and CDR2 SAAADI. The CDR3 is 13 amino acids. CDR3 amino acids: CASSEWEQETQYF. The CDR3 DNA follows: TGCGCCAGCAGTGAGTGGGAGCAAGAGACCCAGTACTTC.

This chain connects TRBV7-9 to TRBJ1-1; 8 nucleotides align to TRBD1. Germline V gives CDR1 SEHNR, CDR2 FQNEAQ (reference sequence). The CDR3 is 16 residues long. The J segment lost 6 bases and the V segment lost 2 bases, leaving 11 bases of the junction unmatched. The CDR3 DNA is TGTGCCAGCAGCTTATGGGGTCGTGGACAGGGCTCTGAAGCTTTCTTT. This sequence encodes CASSLWGRGQGSEAFF.

The V call is TRBV6-5, the J call TRBJ2-1; 7 bases agree with TRBD1. CDR3 length: 14 amino acids. Germline assignment: CDR1 MNHEY and CDR2 SVGAGI. Trimming removed 6 bases from V and 3 bases from J; junction bases left unmatched: 5. CDR3 DNA sequence: TGTGCCAGCAGACCCGACAGGGACTACAATGAGCAGTTCTTC. Amino acids: CASRPDRDYNEQFF.

The table lists this clone with a count of one. The genes are TRBV15 and TRBJ1-1; possibly TRBD1 for D (6 bases). The CDR3 covers 15 residues. V lost 0 bases and J lost 6, with 14 bases in between. In germline, CDR1 is LNHNV, CDR2 YYDKDF (reference sequence). CDR3: CATSRDPRQVSEAFF. CDR3 nucleotides: TGTGCCACCAGCAGAGACCCGAGACAGGTCTCTGAAGCTTTCTTT.

This sequence joins TRBV2 and TRBJ2-2, with D tentatively TRBD2 (6 bases). Germline V gene lookup returns CDR1 SNHLY and CDR2 FYNNEI. Trimming stripped 9 bases from V and 3 bases from J, with 14 bases between. CDR3 size: 14 residues. CDR3 in amino acids: CASTTRGDTGELFF. The CDR3 DNA follows: TGTGCCAGTACTACACGCGGGGACACCGGGGAGCTGTTTTTT.

The rearrangement uses TRBV6-5 and TRBJ2-5; 9 bases map to TRBD1. CDR3 size: 13 residues. CDR1 is MNHEY and CDR2 is SVGAGI in the germline V gene. Trimming removed 7 bases from V and 4 bases from J; junction bases left unmatched: 4. CDR3 DNA: TGTGCCAGCATCCCGGGACAGGGAGAGACCCAGTACTTC. Its translation is CASIPGQGETQYF.

V is TRBV3-1 (or the pseudogene TRBV3-2) and J is TRBJ2-2, with TRBD1 matching 7 bases. Germline loops: CDR1 LGHDT, CDR2 YNNKEL (reference sequence). The CDR3 contains 15 residues. V gave up 2 bases and J gave up 5 bases; unmatched junction bases: 5. The CDR3 nucleotides read TGTGCCAGCAGCCAAAGGGGGCAAGTAACCGGGGAGCTGTTTTTT. Its protein product is CASSQRGQVTGELFF.

This chain joins TRBV27 and TRBJ1-2; TRBD1 is a possible D gene (5 bases). CDR1 and CDR2 (germline): MNHEY, SMNVEV (reference sequence). The CDR3 is made up of 14 amino acids. Trimming pared 2 bases from V and 2 bases from J, leaving 9 bases between. In DNA, the CDR3 is TGTGCCAGCAGTTTAGGAGGGGCCAACTATGGCTACACCTTC. Protein: CASSLGGANYGYTF.

The chain is built from TRBV7-9 and TRBJ1-5; TRBD1 might be the D (6 bases). Germline V gene lookup returns CDR1 SEHNR and CDR2 FQNEAQ (reference sequence). This CDR3 is 15 amino acids long. The V gene lost 5 bases and the J gene lost 3 bases, with 14 bases spanning the gap. The CDR3 spells CASSRAGEANQPQHF. The CDR3 DNA reads as TGTGCCAGCAGCCGCGCAGGGGAGGCCAATCAGCCCCAGCATTTT.